These 18 T cell receptor beta chains originate from one sample sequenced in a study of OX40 agonist ivuxolimab in advanced cancers. Clones were sequenced by immunoSEQ multiplex PCR, and TCRdb holds only the in-frame ones, with some missing. This sample has about 6,500 clones, with 70% to 80% found just once. This sample comprised CD4+ or CD8+ T cells sorted from blood, obtained in a trial of the OX40 agonist ivuxolimab. Receptors originate from an adult with an advanced solid tumor such as melanoma, head and neck, liver or kidney cancer.

The chain carries TRBV7-2 and TRBJ1-1; D not certain. The V gene's germline CDR1 is SGHTA and CDR2 FQGNSA. This CDR3 is 18 amino acids long. V dropped 1 base and J dropped 4 bases, with 22 bases sitting between them. CDR3 amino acids: CASSLGLGFEGPGTEAFF. CDR3 nucleotide sequence: TGTGCCAGCAGCTTAGGGCTGGGCTTCGAAGGTCCGGGCACTGAAGCTTTCTTT.

The chain recombines TRBV6-4 with TRBJ1-1; 9 nucleotides line up with TRBD1. CDR1 MRHNA and CDR2 SNTAGT come from the germline V gene. The CDR3 contains 17 residues. With 3 bases clipped from V and 0 bases from J, the junction kept 8 bases outside the gene matches. The CDR3 nucleotides read TGTGCCAGCAGTGATCGTTCGACAGGGGGTATGAACACTGAAGCTTTCTTT. It codes for CASSDRSTGGMNTEAFF.

This clone was seen only once. This rearrangement joins TRBV5-1 to TRBJ2-1; D gene ambiguous. The CDR3 sequence is 12 residues long. V dropped 3 bases and J dropped 9 bases, with 10 bases sitting between them. Germline-derived CDR1 and CDR2 are SGHRS and YFSETQ. In DNA form, the CDR3 reads TGCGCCAGCAGCTCGGATTCCATTGAGCAGTTCTTC. This encodes CASSSDSIEQFF.

The rearrangement uses TRBV15 and TRBJ1-5; D remains ambiguous. CDR1 is LNHNV, CDR2 YYDKDF, per germline (reference sequence). The CDR3 totals 14 residues. Trimming took off 5 bases at V and 3 bases at J, with 11 bases between the two ends. CDR3 residues: CATSGPEHNQPQHF. The CDR3 DNA sequence: TGTGCCACCAGCGGTCCTGAGCACAATCAGCCCCAGCATTTT.

This chain connects TRBV2 to TRBJ2-5; D may be TRBD2 (5 bases). The CDR3 has 16 residues. CDR1 is SNHLY, CDR2 FYNNEI, per germline. Deletions cut 5 bases from V and 7 bases from J, with 23 bases between. The CDR3 sequence is CASSFSVANRKGTQYF. In nucleotides, the CDR3 is TGTGCCAGCAGTTTTAGCGTTGCGAATCGAAAAGGGACCCAGTACTTC.

The chain has TRBV28 and TRBJ2-7; D remains unclear. Trimming pared 8 bases from V and 2 bases from J, leaving 4 bases between. Germline lookup yields CDR1 MDHEN and CDR2 SYDVKM. CDR3 length: 10 amino acids. The CDR3 DNA sequence: TGTGCCAGCGGACCCTACGAGCAGTACTTC. Amino acids: CASGPYEQYF.

The gene calls are TRBV7-9 and TRBJ1-4, with D hard to call. Trimming pared 5 bases from V and 3 bases from J, leaving 13 bases between. This CDR3 is built from 15 residues. The germline V gene encodes CDR1 SEHNR and CDR2 FQNEAQ (reference sequence). The CDR3 DNA reads TGTGCCAGCAGCCCCCAGGAGTCGGCTAATGAAAAACTGTTTTTT. Translating it yields CASSPQESANEKLFF.

The rearrangement uses TRBV4-3 and TRBJ2-5; TRBD2 aligns across 9 bases. CDR3 length: 18 residues. CDR1 LGHNA and CDR2 YSLEER come from the germline V gene. V shed 0 bases and J 2 bases; nucleotides not matched to a gene: 10. DNA of the CDR3: TGCGCCAGCAGCCAAGAAGTGAGCGGGGGGACCCGACAAGAGACCCAGTACTTC. Amino acid sequence: CASSQEVSGGTRQETQYF.

By its share, this clone is large. This chain connects TRBV28 to TRBJ1-1, with a possible D match to TRBD1 (5 bases). Trimming stripped 7 bases from V and 3 bases from J, with 9 bases between. Germline CDR1 reads MDHEN; CDR2 reads SYDVKM. The CDR3 totals 12 residues. CDR3 nucleotide sequence: TGTGCCAGCACCTTACAGGACACTGAAGCTTTCTTT. Protein product: CASTLQDTEAFF. Full variable domain (rest looked up from reference TRBV28 and TRBJ1-1): DVKVTQSSRYLVKRTGEKVFLECVQDMDHENMFWYRQDPGLGLRLIYFSYDVKMKEKGDIPEGYSVSREKKERFSLILESASTNQTSMYLCASTLQDTEAFFGQGTRLTVV.

The gene calls are TRBV7-9 and TRBJ2-1; TRBD1 aligns across 8 bases. The ends lost 5 bases at V and 8 bases at J; junction bases unmatched: 8. This CDR3 has 14 amino acids. Looked up from germline, CDR1 is SEHNR and CDR2 is FQNEAQ (reference sequence). CDR3 region: CASSARQGFDEQFF. The DNA for the CDR3 is TGTGCCAGCAGCGCCCGACAGGGGTTCGATGAGCAGTTCTTC.

This rearrangement joins TRBV10-2 to TRBJ2-7, with 8 bases matching TRBD2. In germline, CDR1 is WSHSY, CDR2 SAAADI. V shed 3 bases and J 3 bases; nucleotides not matched to a gene: 13. The CDR3 covers 17 residues. The CDR3 sequence: CASSDPSGAGELYEQYF. The CDR3 nucleotides are TGCGCCAGCAGTGACCCCTCGGGAGCGGGGGAGCTCTACGAGCAGTACTTC.

The chain has TRBV21-1 and TRBJ1-1. TRBV21-1 is listed as a pseudogene. This CDR3 is 16 amino acids long. The CDR3 loop is CASRNVLYTIRTEAFF. In DNA form, the CDR3 reads TGTGCCAGCAGGAATGTGCTCTACACAATTCGCACTGAAGCTTTCTTT.

The chain couples TRBV6-5 to TRBJ2-5; 16 bases fit TRBD2. J lost 5 bases, V lost 8 bases, and 5 bases had no gene match. Germline loops: CDR1 MNHEY, CDR2 SVGAGI. The CDR3 has 15 amino acids. The CDR3 is CASAGLAGGLETQYF. CDR3 nucleotide sequence: TGTGCCAGCGCGGGACTAGCGGGGGGGTTGGAGACCCAGTACTTC.

The genes are TRBV15 and TRBJ2-3; 9 nucleotides align to TRBD2. In germline, CDR1 is LNHNV, CDR2 YYDKDF (reference sequence). Trimming cost V 1 base and J 3 bases; bases outside gene matches: 11. The CDR3 loop spans 18 amino acids. The CDR3 sequence: CATSRGRPSGRQTDTQYF. The CDR3 nucleotides are TGTGCCACCAGCAGAGGGAGGCCGAGCGGGAGGCAAACAGATACGCAGTATTTT.

The chain carries TRBV27 and TRBJ2-1; D ambiguous. The germline V gene has CDR1 MNHEY and CDR2 SMNVEV (reference sequence). V was shortened by 1 base and J by 4 bases, with 11 bases between the two germline ends. The length of the CDR3 is 15 residues. The CDR3 protein is CASSLFLGKYNEQFF. CDR3 DNA sequence: TGTGCCAGCAGTTTATTTTTAGGGAAGTACAATGAGCAGTTCTTC.

The chain is built from TRBV9 and TRBJ2-7, with 7 bases fitting TRBD1. V lost 3 bases, J lost 4 bases, and 7 bases stayed unmatched. The CDR3 covers 14 residues. Germline CDR1 is SGDLS and CDR2 is YYNGEE. The CDR3 DNA reads as TGTGCCAGCAGCGCAGATGACAGGGAGTACGAGCAGTACTTC. Translated: CASSADDREYEQYF.

The J gene is TRBJ2-6, the V gene TRBV5-6; tentatively, D is TRBD2 (5 bases). Between the trimmed V and J ends, which lost 4 bases and 4 bases, there was a span of 12 bases. This CDR3 is 15 amino acids long. CDR1 and CDR2 from the germline V gene are SGHDT and YYEEEE. As DNA, the CDR3 is TGTGCCAGCAGCCCCGGAGGAATCGGGGCCAACGTCCTGACTTTC. Residues: CASSPGGIGANVLTF.

This sequence joins TRBV29-1 and TRBJ1-3; a possible D gene is TRBD1 (5 bases). With 5 bases removed from V and 4 bases from J, the gap between germline ends came to 15 bases. This CDR3 is built from 14 residues. The germline gives CDR1 SQVTM, CDR2 ANQGSEA. CDR3 protein: CSVPDPGLGNTIYF. The CDR3 DNA reads as TGCAGCGTTCCAGATCCAGGGCTCGGAAACACCATATATTTT.